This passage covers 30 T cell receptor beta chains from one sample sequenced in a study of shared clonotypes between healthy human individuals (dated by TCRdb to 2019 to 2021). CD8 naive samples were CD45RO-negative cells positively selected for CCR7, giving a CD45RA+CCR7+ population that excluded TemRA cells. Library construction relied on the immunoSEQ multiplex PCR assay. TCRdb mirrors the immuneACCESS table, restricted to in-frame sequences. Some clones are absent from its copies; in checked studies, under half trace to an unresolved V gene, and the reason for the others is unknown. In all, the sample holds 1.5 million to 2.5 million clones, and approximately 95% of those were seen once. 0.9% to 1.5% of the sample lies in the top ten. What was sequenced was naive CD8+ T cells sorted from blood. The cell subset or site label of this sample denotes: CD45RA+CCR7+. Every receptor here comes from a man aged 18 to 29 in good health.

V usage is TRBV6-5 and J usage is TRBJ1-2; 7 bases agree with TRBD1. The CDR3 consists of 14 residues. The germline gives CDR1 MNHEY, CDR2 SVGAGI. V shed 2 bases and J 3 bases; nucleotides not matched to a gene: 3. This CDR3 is CASSYGGTDYGYTF. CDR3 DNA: TGTGCCAGCAGTTACGGAGGGACAGACTATGGCTACACCTTC.

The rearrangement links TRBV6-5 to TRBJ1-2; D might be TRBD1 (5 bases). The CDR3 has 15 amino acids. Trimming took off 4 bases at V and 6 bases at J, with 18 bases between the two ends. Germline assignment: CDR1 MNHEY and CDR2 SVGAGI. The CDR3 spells CASSSTPGPSDGYTF. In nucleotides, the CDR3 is TGTGCCAGCAGTTCAACGCCGGGACCCTCGGATGGCTACACCTTC.

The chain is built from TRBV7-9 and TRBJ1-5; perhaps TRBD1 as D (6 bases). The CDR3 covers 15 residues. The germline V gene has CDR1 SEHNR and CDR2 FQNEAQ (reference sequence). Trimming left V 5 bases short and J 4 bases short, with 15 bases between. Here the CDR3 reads CASSLTGMGNQPQHF. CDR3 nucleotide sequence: TGTGCCAGCAGCCTCACAGGGATGGGGAATCAGCCCCAGCATTTT.

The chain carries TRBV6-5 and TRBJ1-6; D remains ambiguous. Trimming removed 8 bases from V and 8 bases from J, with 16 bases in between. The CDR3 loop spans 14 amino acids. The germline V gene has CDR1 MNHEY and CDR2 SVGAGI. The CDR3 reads CASGSGPTYSPLHF. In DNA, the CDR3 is TGTGCCAGCGGTAGTGGTCCTACCTATTCACCCCTCCACTTT.

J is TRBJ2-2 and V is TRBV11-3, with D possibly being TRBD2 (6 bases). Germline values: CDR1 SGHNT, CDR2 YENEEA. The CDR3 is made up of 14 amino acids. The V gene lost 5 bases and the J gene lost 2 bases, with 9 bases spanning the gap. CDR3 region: CASSPLANTGELFF. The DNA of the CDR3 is TGTGCCAGCAGCCCACTAGCCAACACCGGGGAGCTGTTTTTT.

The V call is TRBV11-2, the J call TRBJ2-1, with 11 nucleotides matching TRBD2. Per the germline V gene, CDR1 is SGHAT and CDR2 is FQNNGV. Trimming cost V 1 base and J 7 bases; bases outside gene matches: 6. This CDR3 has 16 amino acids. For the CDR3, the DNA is TGTGCCAGCAGCTTAGTAGCGGGAGGGCCCGGGAATGAGCAGTTCTTC. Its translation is CASSLVAGGPGNEQFF.

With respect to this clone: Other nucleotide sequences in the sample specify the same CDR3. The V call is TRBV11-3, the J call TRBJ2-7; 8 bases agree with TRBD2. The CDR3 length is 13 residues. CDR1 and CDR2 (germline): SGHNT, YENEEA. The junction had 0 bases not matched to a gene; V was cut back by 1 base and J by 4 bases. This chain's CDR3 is CASSLASGYEQYF. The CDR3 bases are TGTGCCAGCAGCTTAGCTAGCGGGTACGAGCAGTACTTC.

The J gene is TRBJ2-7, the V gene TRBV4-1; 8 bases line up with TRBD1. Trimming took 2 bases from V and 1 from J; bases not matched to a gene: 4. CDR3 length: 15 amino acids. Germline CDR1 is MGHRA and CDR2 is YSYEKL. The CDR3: CASSQIRQGSYEQYF. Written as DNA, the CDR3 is TGCGCCAGCAGCCAAATCCGACAGGGGTCCTACGAGCAGTACTTC.

DNA for the CDR3: TGTGCCAGCAGTTCTCCAGGGGGGTCAGCCGGGGAGCTGTTTTTT. Its protein is CASSSPGGSAGELFF. J is TRBJ2-2 and V is TRBV6-5, with a weak D call TRBD1 (7 bases). The CDR3 is 15 residues long. Germline V gene data show CDR1 as MNHEY and CDR2 as SVGAGI. With 4 bases removed from V and 6 bases from J, the gap between germline ends came to 15 bases.

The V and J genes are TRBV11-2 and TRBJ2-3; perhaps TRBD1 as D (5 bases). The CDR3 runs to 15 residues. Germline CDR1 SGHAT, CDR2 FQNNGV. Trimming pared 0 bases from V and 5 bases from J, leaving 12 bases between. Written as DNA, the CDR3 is TGTGCCAGCAGCTTAGAGGGGCTAGGTGGAGATACGCAGTATTTT. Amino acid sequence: CASSLEGLGGDTQYF.

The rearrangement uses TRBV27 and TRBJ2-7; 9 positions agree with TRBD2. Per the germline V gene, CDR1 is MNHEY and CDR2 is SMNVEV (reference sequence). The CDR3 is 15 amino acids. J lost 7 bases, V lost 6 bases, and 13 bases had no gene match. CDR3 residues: CASRGGPSGINEQYF. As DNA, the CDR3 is TGTGCCAGCAGGGGGGGTCCTAGCGGGATAAATGAGCAGTACTTC.

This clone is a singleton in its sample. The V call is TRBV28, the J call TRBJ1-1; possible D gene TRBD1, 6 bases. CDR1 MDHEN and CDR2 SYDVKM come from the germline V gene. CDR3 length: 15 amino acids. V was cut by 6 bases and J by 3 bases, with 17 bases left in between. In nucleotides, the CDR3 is TGTGCCAGCAGCTCCGCCCTTGAGGGGGACACTGAAGCTTTCTTT. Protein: CASSSALEGDTEAFF. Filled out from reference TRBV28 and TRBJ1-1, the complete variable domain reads DVKVTQSSRYLVKRTGEKVFLECVQDMDHENMFWYRQDPGLGLRLIYFSYDVKMKEKGDIPEGYSVSREKKERFSLILESASTNQTSMYLCASSSALEGDTEAFFGQGTRLTVV.

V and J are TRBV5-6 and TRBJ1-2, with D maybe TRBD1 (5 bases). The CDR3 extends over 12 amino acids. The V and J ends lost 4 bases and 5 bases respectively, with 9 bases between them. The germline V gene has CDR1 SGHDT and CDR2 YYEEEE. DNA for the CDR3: TGTGCCAGCAGCCTACAGGCGTATGGCTACACCTTC. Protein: CASSLQAYGYTF.

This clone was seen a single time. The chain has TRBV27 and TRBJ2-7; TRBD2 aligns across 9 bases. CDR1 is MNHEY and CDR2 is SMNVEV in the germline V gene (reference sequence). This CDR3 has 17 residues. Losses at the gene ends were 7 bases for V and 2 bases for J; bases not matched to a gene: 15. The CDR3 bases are TGTGCCAGCACCACCCTTACCTTTAGCGGGGGCCCCTACGAGCAGTACTTC. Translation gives CASTTLTFSGGPYEQYF.

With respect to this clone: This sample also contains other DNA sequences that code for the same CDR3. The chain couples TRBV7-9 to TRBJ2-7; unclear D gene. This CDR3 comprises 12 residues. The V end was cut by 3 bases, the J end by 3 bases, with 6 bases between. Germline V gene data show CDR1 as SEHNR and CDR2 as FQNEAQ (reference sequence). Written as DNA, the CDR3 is TGTGCCAGCAGCTTGGTTCTCTACGAGCAGTACTTC. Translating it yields CASSLVLYEQYF.

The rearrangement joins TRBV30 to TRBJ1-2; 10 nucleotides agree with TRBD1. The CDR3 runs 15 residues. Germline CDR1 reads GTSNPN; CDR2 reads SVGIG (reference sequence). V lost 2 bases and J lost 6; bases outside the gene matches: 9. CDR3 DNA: TGTGCCTGGAGTACCACCATAGGGACAGGGGATGGCTACACCTTC. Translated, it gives CAWSTTIGTGDGYTF.

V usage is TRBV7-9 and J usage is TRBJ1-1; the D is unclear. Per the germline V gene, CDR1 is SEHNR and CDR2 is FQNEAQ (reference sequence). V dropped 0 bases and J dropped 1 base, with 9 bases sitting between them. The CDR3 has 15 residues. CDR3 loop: CASSLADAQNTEAFF. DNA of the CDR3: TGTGCCAGCAGCTTAGCGGACGCTCAGAACACTGAAGCTTTCTTT.

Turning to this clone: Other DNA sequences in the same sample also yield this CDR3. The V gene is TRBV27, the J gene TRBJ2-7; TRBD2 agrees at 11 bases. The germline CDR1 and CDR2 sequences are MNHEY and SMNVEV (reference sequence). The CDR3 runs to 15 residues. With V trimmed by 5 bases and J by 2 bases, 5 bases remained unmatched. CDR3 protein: CASSPGTSGAYEQYF. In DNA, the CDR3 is TGTGCCAGCAGTCCCGGGACTAGCGGAGCCTACGAGCAGTACTTC.

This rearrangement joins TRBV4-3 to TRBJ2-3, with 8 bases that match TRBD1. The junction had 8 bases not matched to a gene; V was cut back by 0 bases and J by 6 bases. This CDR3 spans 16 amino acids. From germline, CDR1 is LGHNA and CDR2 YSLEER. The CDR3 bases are TGCGCCAGCAGCCAAGATCTGCGGACAGGGCTCGATACGCAGTATTTT. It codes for CASSQDLRTGLDTQYF.

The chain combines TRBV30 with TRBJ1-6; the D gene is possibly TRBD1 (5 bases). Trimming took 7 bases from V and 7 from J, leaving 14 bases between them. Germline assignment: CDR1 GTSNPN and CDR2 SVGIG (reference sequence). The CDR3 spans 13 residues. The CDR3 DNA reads TGTGCCTTCCGGGACTGGGAGAATTCACCCCTCCACTTT. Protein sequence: CAFRDWENSPLHF.

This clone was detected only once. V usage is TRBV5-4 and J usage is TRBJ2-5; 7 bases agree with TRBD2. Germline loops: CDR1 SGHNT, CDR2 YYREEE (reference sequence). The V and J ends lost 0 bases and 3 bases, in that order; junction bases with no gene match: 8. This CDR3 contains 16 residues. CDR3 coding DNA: TGTGCCAGCAGCTTGGACGGGCTAGCGGTAGAAGAGACCCAGTACTTC. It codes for CASSLDGLAVEETQYF. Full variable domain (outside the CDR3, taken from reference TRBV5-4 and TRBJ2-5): ETGVTQSPTHLIKTRGQQVTLRCSSQSGHNTVSWYQQALGQGPQFIFQYYREEENGRGNFPPRFSGLQFPNYSSELNVNALELDDSALYLCASSLDGLAVEETQYFGPGTRLLVL.

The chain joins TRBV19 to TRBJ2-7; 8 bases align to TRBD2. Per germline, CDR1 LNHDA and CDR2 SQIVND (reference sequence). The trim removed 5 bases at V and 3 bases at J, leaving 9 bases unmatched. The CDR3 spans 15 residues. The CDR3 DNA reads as TGTGCCAGTAGTCGCGGACTAGCACCAGGCTACGAGCAGTACTTC. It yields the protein CASSRGLAPGYEQYF. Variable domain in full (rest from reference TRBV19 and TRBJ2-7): DGGITQSPKYLFRKEGQNVTLSCEQNLNHDAMYWYRQDPGQGLRLIYYSQIVNDFQKGDIAEGYSVSREKKESFPLTVTSAQKNPTAFYLCASSRGLAPGYEQYFGPGTRLTVT.

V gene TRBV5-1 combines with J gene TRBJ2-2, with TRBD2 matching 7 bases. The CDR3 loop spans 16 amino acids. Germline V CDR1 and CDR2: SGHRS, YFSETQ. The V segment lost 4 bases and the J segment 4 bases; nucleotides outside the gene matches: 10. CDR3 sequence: CASSELVWEGTGELFF. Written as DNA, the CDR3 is TGCGCCAGCAGCGAACTAGTTTGGGAGGGCACCGGGGAGCTGTTTTTT.

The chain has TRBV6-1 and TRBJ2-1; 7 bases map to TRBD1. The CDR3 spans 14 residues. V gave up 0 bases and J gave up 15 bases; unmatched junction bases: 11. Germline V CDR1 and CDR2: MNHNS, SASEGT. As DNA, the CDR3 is TGTGCCAGCAGTGAAGCCCCAGGGGGACACAAAGGGTTCTTC. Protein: CASSEAPGGHKGFF.

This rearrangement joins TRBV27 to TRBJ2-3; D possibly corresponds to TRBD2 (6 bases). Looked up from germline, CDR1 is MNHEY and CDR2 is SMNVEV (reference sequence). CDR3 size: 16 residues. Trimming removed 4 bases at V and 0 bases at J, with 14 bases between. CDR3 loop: CASSSRGLTSTDTQYF. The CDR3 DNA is TGTGCCAGCAGTTCACGGGGACTGACTAGCACAGATACGCAGTATTTT.

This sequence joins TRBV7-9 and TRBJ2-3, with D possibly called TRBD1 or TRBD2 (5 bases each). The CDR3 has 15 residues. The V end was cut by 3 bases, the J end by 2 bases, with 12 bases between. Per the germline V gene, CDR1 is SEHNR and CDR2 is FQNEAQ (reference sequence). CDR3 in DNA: TGTGCCAGCAGCTTGGGGGACCTTTTCACAGATACGCAGTATTTT. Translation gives CASSLGDLFTDTQYF. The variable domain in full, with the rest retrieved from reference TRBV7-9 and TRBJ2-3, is DTGVSQNPRHKITKRGQNVTFRCDPISEHNRLYWYRQTLGQGPEFLTYFQNEAQLEKSRLLSDRFSAERPKGSFSTLEIQRTEQGDSAMYLCASSLGDLFTDTQYFGPGTRLTVL.

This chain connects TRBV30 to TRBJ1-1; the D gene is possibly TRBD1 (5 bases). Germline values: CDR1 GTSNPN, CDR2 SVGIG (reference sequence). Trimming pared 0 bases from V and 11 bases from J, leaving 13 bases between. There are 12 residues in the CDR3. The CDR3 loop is CAWSVRGFEAFF. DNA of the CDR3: TGTGCCTGGAGTGTAAGGGGATTCGAGGCTTTCTTT.

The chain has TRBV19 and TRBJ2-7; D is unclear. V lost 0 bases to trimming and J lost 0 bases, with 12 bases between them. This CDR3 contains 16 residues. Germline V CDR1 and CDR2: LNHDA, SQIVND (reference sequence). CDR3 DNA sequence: TGTGCCAGTAGTATAGATTCGACCGGAACCTCCTACGAGCAGTACTTC. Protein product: CASSIDSTGTSYEQYF.

The CDR3 sequence: CASPLQGAKYTEAFF. The CDR3 DNA reads as TGTGCCAGCCCCCTACAGGGGGCGAAGTACACTGAAGCTTTCTTT. The V and J genes are TRBV2 and TRBJ1-1; TRBD1 agrees at 9 bases. The V and J ends lost 8 bases and 3 bases, in that order; junction bases with no gene match: 10. This CDR3 has 15 residues. Germline loops: CDR1 SNHLY, CDR2 FYNNEI.

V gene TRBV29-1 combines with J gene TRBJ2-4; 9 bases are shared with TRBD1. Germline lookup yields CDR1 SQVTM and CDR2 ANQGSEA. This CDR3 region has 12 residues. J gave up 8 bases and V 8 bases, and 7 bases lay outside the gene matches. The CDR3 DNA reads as TGCAGCTTATACAGGGGGCTATACATTCAGTACTTC. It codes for CSLYRGLYIQYF.